Listed below are T cell receptor beta chains from one sample, sequenced in a study of identifying expanded T cells in peripheral blood. TCRdb's copy holds only in-frame clones and misses some; the assay was immunoSEQ multiplex PCR. The sample holds fewer than 85,000 clones, 75% to 90% seen once. Input material: blood. All receptors derive from a person aged 18 to 75 in good health. Both conserved end residues are part of each CDR3.

v_gene: TRBV27
j_gene: TRBJ2-5
CDR3aa: CASSPTGTLQETQYF

v_gene: TRBV11-2
j_gene: TRBJ2-7
CDR3aa: CASSLEGQGYEQYF

v_gene: TRBV7-8
j_gene: TRBJ1-1
CDR3aa: CASSLALNTEAFF

v_gene: TRBV7-2
j_gene: TRBJ2-5
CDR3aa: CASSLAGGRDRGTQYF

v_gene: TRBV7-2
j_gene: TRBJ2-7
CDR3aa: CASSPVADYEQYF

v_gene: TRBV6-1
j_gene: TRBJ2-3
CDR3aa: CASGLAAGTDTQYF

v_gene: TRBV30
j_gene: TRBJ1-1
CDR3aa: CAWNLRGMNTEAFF

v_gene: TRBV5-1
j_gene: TRBJ1-5
CDR3aa: CASSLDINQPQHF

v_gene: TRBV5-6
j_gene: TRBJ2-3
CDR3aa: CASSLAPDRADTQYF

v_gene: TRBV10-3
j_gene: TRBJ2-3
CDR3aa: CAISRLGLAGSTDTQYF

v_gene: TRBV5-6
j_gene: TRBJ1-2
CDR3aa: CASSLSTGDSHGYTF

v_gene: TRBV30
j_gene: TRBJ1-1
CDR3aa: CAWRGTGGSTEAFF

v_gene: TRBV7-3
j_gene: TRBJ2-5
CDR3aa: CASSKGLAGGETQYF

v_gene: TRBV7-9
j_gene: NA
CDR3aa: CASSLFSGGYEQYF

v_gene: TRBV6-1
j_gene: TRBJ1-2
CDR3aa: CASSVDSGDGYTF

v_gene: TRBV19
j_gene: TRBJ2-3
CDR3aa: CASRRGAGSTDTQYF

v_gene: TRBV7-2
j_gene: TRBJ1-1
CDR3aa: CASSFLTEAFF

v_gene: TRBV29-1
j_gene: TRBJ2-3
CDR3aa: CSVDAGRDTDTQYF

v_gene: TRBV21-1
j_gene: TRBJ2-3
CDR3aa: CASTPGQGSTTQYF

v_gene: TRBV6-4
j_gene: TRBJ2-7
CDR3aa: CASSDYPGLSNYEQYF

v_gene: TRBV6-6
j_gene: TRBJ2-7
CDR3aa: CASTLTSGKDEQYF

v_gene: TRBV5-1
j_gene: TRBJ2-2
CDR3aa: CASRPGTGTTGELFF

v_gene: TRBV18
j_gene: TRBJ1-2
CDR3aa: CASSPGQVYGYTF

v_gene: TRBV27
j_gene: TRBJ2-1
CDR3aa: CASSFGESRNEQFF

v_gene: TRBV4-3
j_gene: TRBJ2-1
CDR3aa: CASSPRSTSYNEQFF

v_gene: TRBV10-3
j_gene: TRBJ2-3
CDR3aa: CAISEGRLAGRADTQYF

v_gene: TRBV5-4
j_gene: TRBJ1-2
CDR3aa: CASSLSREGGYTF

v_gene: TRBV7-2
j_gene: TRBJ2-7
CDR3aa: CASSSAVGGAYEQYF

v_gene: TRBV27
j_gene: TRBJ2-1
CDR3aa: CASSFPGNEQFF

v_gene: TRBV27
j_gene: TRBJ2-7
CDR3aa: CASSLKEGSSYEQYF

v_gene: TRBV10-2
j_gene: TRBJ2-3
CDR3aa: CASSVAMSTDTQYF

v_gene: TRBV18
j_gene: TRBJ2-5
CDR3aa: CASSPPTGSLKETQYF